The rows below give T cell receptor beta chains drawn from one sample of a study of blood T cell repertoires in COVID-19. This table comes from immunoSEQ multiplex PCR, and its TCRdb copy is limited to in-frame clones, with some not included. The data contain about 97,000 clones, roughly 90% of them singletons. The specimen was peripheral blood. The origin of the receptors is a woman in her forties or fifties with COVID-19, enrolled during active disease. The CDR3 runs from the conserved cysteine through the conserved F or W. The D gene is left open where the match is weak. The listing skips clone size in some rows; elsewhere it reads once, few, many or a size class.

d_call clone_size j_call v_call cdr3_nt cdr3_aa
TRBD2 - TRBJ2-3 TRBV19 TGTGCCAGTAGTGCCCCGGGTAGCGGGGGCACAGATACGCAGTATTTT CASSAPGSGGTDTQYF
TRBD2 - TRBJ2-1 TRBV7-8 TGTGCCAGCAGCTTAGCGAGCGGGGGGGCCCCTGAGCAGTTCTTC CASSLASGGAPEQFF
- - TRBJ1-1 TRBV19 TGTGCCAGTAGTACTTCTACCGAGACTGAAGCTTTCTTT CASSTSTETEAFF
- - TRBJ1-4 TRBV29-1 TGCAGCGCCGAAGGAGGGAGGAATGAAAAACTGTTTTTT CSAEGGRNEKLFF
- - TRBJ2-1 TRBV9 TGTGCCAGCAGCGTAGGTGACGGGTACAATGAGCAGTTCTTC CASSVGDGYNEQFF
- - TRBJ1-4 TRBV11-2 TGTGCCAGCAGCCTCAATGAAAAACTGTTTTTT CASSLNEKLFF
TRBD1 - TRBJ2-7 TRBV6-5 TGTGCCAGCAGTTACTCGGGGACAGGGACCTCCTACGAGCAGTACTTC CASSYSGTGTSYEQYF
- - TRBJ2-2 TRBV12-5 TGTGCTAGTGGTTTGGCGGGAAGGGCGTCCACCGGGGAGCTGTTTTTT CASGLAGRASTGELFF
- once TRBJ2-3 TRBV5-8 TGTGCCAGCAGCTGGGGAGGGGGGAGCACAGATACGCAGTATTTT CASSWGGGSTDTQYF
TRBD2 - TRBJ2-2 TRBV5-1 TGCGCCAGCAGCTTCGGCGCGGGGGGGCTAGACCGGGAGCTGTTTTTT CASSFGAGGLDRELFF
- - TRBJ2-6 TRBV2 TGTGCCAGCACCGACCAGGGTTTCTCTGGGGCCAACGTCCTGACTTTC CASTDQGFSGANVLTF
TRBD1 - TRBJ2-1 TRBV5-4 TGTGCCAGCAGCCGCCGGGACAGGGGAAATGAGCAGTTCTTC CASSRRDRGNEQFF
- - TRBJ2-1 TRBV18 TGTGCCAGCTCACCACCTGGGAGATTAAACAATGAGCAGTTCTTC CASSPPGRLNNEQFF
TRBD2 - TRBJ2-5 TRBV24-1 TGTGCCACCAGTGTTACGGGGGGTTTAGAGACCCAGTACTTC CATSVTGGLETQYF
TRBD1 - TRBJ1-4 TRBV28 TGTGCCAGCAGCCTGCGGACAGGGTTATTCCCTACACTGTTTTTT CASSLRTGLFPTLFF
TRBD1 - TRBJ2-1 TRBV6-4 TGTGCCAGCAGTTTGGGGACAGGCCTTTCCTACAATGAGCAGTTCTTC CASSLGTGLSYNEQFF
- - TRBJ1-6 TRBV12-3/TRBV12-4 TGTGCCAGCAGTTTGAGTGCGAATTCACCCCTCCACTTT CASSLSANSPLHF
- - TRBJ1-3 TRBV7-2 TGTGCCAGCAGACTAATCCCGGGATCTGGAAACACCATATATTTT CASRLIPGSGNTIYF
TRBD1 - TRBJ1-1 TRBV6-6 TGTGCCAGCAGTTACAGGACAGGTTGGACTGAAGCTTTCTTT CASSYRTGWTEAFF
TRBD1 - TRBJ2-3 TRBV19 TGTGCCAGTAGTAGGACAGGGAATGGGGTCGCAGATACGCAGTATTTT CASSRTGNGVADTQYF
- once TRBJ1-6 TRBV7-9 TGTGCCAGCAGCTTAGGTCCGGGGAATTCACCCCTCCACTTT CASSLGPGNSPLHF
- - TRBJ1-2 TRBV9 TGTGCCAGCAGCTCCTCGGGACACTCCAACTATGGCTACACCTTC CASSSSGHSNYGYTF
- - TRBJ1-1 TRBV3-1/TRBV3-2 TGTGCCAGCACGCTGACACGGAACACTGAAGCTTTCTTT CASTLTRNTEAFF
- once TRBJ1-2 TRBV24-1 TGTGCCACCAGTGATCGGGGGGCGATTGGCTACACCTTC CATSDRGAIGYTF
TRBD2 - TRBJ2-5 TRBV5-1 TGCGCCAGCAGATTAGGCGGGGGAACCCAAGAGACCCAGTACTTC CASRLGGGTQETQYF
- - TRBJ1-4 TRBV21-1 TGTGCCAGCAGCAAAGTTCCCCTTGGACAGGTTTCGGTCGAAAAACTGTTTTTT CASSKVPLGQVSVEKLFF
- - TRBJ1-2 TRBV20-1 TGCAGTGCTAGTGACAGAACGAACTATGGCTACACCTTC CSASDRTNYGYTF
- - TRBJ2-7 TRBV27 TGTGCCAGCAGTTTGGCCGGGAGCTACGAGCAGTACTTC CASSLAGSYEQYF
- - TRBJ1-2 TRBV7-8 TGTGCCAGCAGCCCGTTGACAGACTATGGCTACACCTTC CASSPLTDYGYTF
- once TRBJ2-1 TRBV19 TGTGCCAGTAGTATGGGGCGGGGTTTATTCAATGAGCAGTTCTTC CASSMGRGLFNEQFF
- - TRBJ1-3 TRBV7-9 TGTGCCAGCAGCTTGGGACTGATCTCTGGAAACACCATATATTTT CASSLGLISGNTIYF
TRBD1 - TRBJ1-2 TRBV10-3 TGTGCCATCAGTGAAGGACAGGGGGGCCTCTATGGCTACACCTTC CAISEGQGGLYGYTF
TRBD2 - TRBJ2-3 TRBV6-5 TGTGCCAGCGCTGGGGGGGGGATGGGAGATACGCAGTATTTT CASAGGGMGDTQYF
- - TRBJ2-2 TRBV18 TGTGCCACAAGCACCACTGGCGCGGCGGAGCTGTTTTTT CATSTTGAAELFF
- - TRBJ2-5 TRBV11-2 TGTGCCAGCAGCCCCATCCGAGGCCTACTAGCGGGGACAGGGGAGACCCAGTACTTC CASSPIRGLLAGTGETQYF
TRBD1 - TRBJ2-7 TRBV11-2 TGTGCCAGCAGCTTACTCCCAGGGGGAATCTACGAGCAGTACTTC CASSLLPGGIYEQYF
TRBD1 - TRBJ2-1 TRBV7-8 TGTGCCAGCAGCTTAGTGGCAGGGGGCGCCTACAATGAGCAGTTCTTC CASSLVAGGAYNEQFF